These 3 T cell receptor beta chains originate from one sample sequenced in a study of T cell repertoires in ileal Crohn's disease. Clones were read by immunoSEQ multiplex PCR, and TCRdb kept only the in-frame ones, dropping some. This sample carries over 1,500 clones, about 81% of them seen once, and the ten largest clones take just over 8.5%. The sample taken for sequencing was ileal tissue. These receptors originate from an adult with Crohn's disease.

The chain uses TRBV28 and TRBJ2-3; a weak D match, TRBD1 (6 bases). Germline lookup yields CDR1 MDHEN and CDR2 SYDVKM. The CDR3 loop spans 12 amino acids. The V gene lost 5 bases and the J gene lost 11 bases, with 14 bases spanning the gap. CDR3 amino acids: CASSQTGFEQYF. CDR3 bases: TGTGCCAGCAGTCAAACAGGGTTTGAGCAGTATTTT.

The gene calls are TRBV2 and TRBJ1-4, with no clear D. This CDR3 spans 15 amino acids. Germline-derived CDR1 and CDR2 are SNHLY and FYNNEI. Trimming removed 3 bases from V and 4 bases from J, with 12 bases in between. CDR3 region: CASSEERRNNEKLFF. The DNA for the CDR3 is TGTGCCAGCAGTGAGGAGCGACGGAATAATGAAAAACTGTTTTTT.

This chain uses TRBV2 with TRBJ2-5, with 9 bases matching TRBD2. The CDR3 runs to 16 residues. Unmatched junction bases numbered 9, after V lost 0 bases and J lost 7 bases. CDR1 and CDR2 (germline): SNHLY, FYNNEI. CDR3 protein: CASSEALAGRTGTQYF. As DNA, the CDR3 is TGTGCCAGCAGTGAAGCGCTAGCGGGGCGGACGGGGACCCAGTACTTC.